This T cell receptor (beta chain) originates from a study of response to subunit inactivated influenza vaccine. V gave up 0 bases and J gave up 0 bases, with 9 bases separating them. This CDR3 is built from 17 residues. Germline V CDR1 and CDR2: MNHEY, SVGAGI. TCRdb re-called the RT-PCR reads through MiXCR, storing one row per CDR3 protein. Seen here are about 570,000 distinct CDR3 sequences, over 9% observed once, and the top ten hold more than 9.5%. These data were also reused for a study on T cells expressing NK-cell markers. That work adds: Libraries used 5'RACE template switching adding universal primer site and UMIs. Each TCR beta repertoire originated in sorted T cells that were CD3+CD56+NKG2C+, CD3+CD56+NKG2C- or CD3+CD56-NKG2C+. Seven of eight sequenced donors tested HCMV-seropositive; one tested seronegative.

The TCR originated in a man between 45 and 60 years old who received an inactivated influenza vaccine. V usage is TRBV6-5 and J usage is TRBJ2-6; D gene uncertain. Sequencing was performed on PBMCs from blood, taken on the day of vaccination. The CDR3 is CASSYSPIPSGANVLTF. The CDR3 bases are TGTGCCAGCAGTTACTCCCCTATCCCCTCTGGGGCCAACGTCCTGACTTTC.